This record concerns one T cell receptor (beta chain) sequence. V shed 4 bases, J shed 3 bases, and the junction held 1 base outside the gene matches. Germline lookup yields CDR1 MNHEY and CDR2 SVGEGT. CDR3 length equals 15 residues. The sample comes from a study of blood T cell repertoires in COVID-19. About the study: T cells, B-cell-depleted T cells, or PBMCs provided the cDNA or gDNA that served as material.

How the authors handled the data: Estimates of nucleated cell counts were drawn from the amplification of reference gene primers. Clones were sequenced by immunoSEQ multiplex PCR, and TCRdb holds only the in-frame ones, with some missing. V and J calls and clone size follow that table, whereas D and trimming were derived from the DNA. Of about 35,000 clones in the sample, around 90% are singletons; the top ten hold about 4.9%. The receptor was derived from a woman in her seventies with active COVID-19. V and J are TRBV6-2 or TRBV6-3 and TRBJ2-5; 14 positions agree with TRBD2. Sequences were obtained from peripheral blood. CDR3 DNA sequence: TGTGCCAGCAGTTGGACTAGCGGGGGGAAAGAGACCCAGTACTTC. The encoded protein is CASSWTSGGKETQYF.